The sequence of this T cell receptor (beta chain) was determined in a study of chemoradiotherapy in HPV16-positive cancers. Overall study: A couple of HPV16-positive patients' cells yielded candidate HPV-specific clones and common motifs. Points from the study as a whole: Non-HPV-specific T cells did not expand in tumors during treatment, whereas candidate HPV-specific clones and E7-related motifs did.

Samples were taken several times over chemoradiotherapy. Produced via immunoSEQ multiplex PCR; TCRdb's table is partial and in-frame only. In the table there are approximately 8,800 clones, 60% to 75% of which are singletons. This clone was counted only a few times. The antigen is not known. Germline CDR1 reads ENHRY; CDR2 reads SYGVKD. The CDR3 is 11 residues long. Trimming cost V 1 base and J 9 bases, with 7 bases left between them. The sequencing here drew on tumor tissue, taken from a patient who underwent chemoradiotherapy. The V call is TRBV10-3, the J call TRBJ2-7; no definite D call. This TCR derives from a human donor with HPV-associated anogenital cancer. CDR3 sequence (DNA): TGTGCCATCAGTGAGTTAACCTGGCAGTACTTC. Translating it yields CAISELTWQYF.